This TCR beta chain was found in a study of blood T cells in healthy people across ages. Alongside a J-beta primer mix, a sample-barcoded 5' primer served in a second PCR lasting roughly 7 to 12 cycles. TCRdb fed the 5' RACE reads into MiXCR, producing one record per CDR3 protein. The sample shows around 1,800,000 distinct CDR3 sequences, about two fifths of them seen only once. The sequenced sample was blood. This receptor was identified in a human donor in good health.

CDR3 in DNA: TGTGCCAGCAGCCGCCTGGACAGGGATCAGCCCCAGCATTTT. Translation gives CASSRLDRDQPQHF. The chain recombines TRBV5-8 with TRBJ1-5, with 8 bases lining up with TRBD1. The CDR3 totals 14 residues. V shed 4 bases, J shed 5 bases, and the junction held 5 bases outside the gene matches. The germline gives CDR1 SGHTS, CDR2 YDEGEE.